The 21 T cell receptor beta chains reported below all come from one sample, sequenced in a study of T cell responses to AZD1222 COVID-19 vaccine. Clones were sequenced by immunoSEQ multiplex PCR, and TCRdb holds only the in-frame ones, with some missing. The sample lists more than 75,000 clones, about 92% occurring once. Sequences were derived from peripheral blood, sampled on day 0 of AZD1222 vaccination. Every receptor here comes from an adult in good health.

The chain is built from TRBV19 and TRBJ1-2, with D perhaps matching TRBD1 (6 bases). Germline CDR1 is LNHDA and CDR2 is SQIVND (reference sequence). V lost 3 bases to trimming and J lost 5 bases, with 19 bases between them. The CDR3 totals 16 residues. In nucleotides, the CDR3 is TGTGCCAGTAGTATCTTTCCGCGAACAGGGTATTATGGCTACACCTTC. It specifies CASSIFPRTGYYGYTF.

The chain combines TRBV18 with TRBJ1-5; D not resolved. The CDR3 length is 13 residues. V was clipped by 3 bases and J by 3 bases, with 6 bases between them. The germline gives CDR1 KGHSH, CDR2 LQKENI. The CDR3 is CASSPDINQPQHF. The CDR3 DNA reads TGTGCCAGCTCACCGGATATCAATCAGCCCCAGCATTTT.

Here the CDR3 reads CAIRGWETFNTGELFF. The CDR3 DNA is TGTGCCATCAGGGGGTGGGAGACTTTTAACACCGGGGAGCTGTTTTTT. This rearrangement joins TRBV10-3 to TRBJ2-2; D may be TRBD2 (5 bases). Germline lookup yields CDR1 ENHRY and CDR2 SYGVKD. CDR3 length: 16 residues. V dropped 6 bases and J dropped 2 bases, with 16 bases sitting between them.

The V gene is TRBV5-4, the J gene TRBJ1-2; D might be TRBD1 (5 bases). Germline CDR1 and CDR2: SGHNT and YYREEE (reference sequence). With 0 bases removed from V and 5 bases from J, the gap between germline ends came to 14 bases. The CDR3 is 15 residues long. The CDR3 is CASSLGTGGRYGYTF. The CDR3, as DNA: TGTGCCAGCAGCTTGGGGACGGGGGGTCGGTATGGCTACACCTTC.

V gene TRBV19 combines with J gene TRBJ1-5; TRBD1 agrees at 7 bases. Germline-derived CDR1 and CDR2 are LNHDA and SQIVND (reference sequence). V gave up 3 bases and J gave up 4 bases; unmatched junction bases: 6. The CDR3 runs to 15 residues. The CDR3 DNA is TGTGCCAGTAGTATGTACGACAGGGAAAATCAGCCCCAGCATTTT. Translated, it gives CASSMYDRENQPQHF.

This rearrangement joins TRBV21-1 to TRBJ2-7; TRBD1, the D gene given by the table, was not confirmed from the DNA. TRBV21-1 is designated a pseudogene. The CDR3 loop spans 15 amino acids. In nucleotides, the CDR3 is TGTGCCAGCAGCAAATCGGCAACAGGCGCCTACGAGCAGTACTTC. Protein: CASSKSATGAYEQYF.

A single count supports this clone. The chain is built from TRBV28 and TRBJ2-5, with D tentatively TRBD1 or TRBD2 (6 bases each). This CDR3 region has 16 residues. Between the trimmed V and J ends, which lost 4 bases and 0 bases, there was a span of 15 bases. Per the germline V gene, CDR1 is MDHEN and CDR2 is SYDVKM. CDR3 sequence reads: CASSSYRDSYQETQYF. The CDR3 DNA reads TGTGCCAGCAGTTCCTACAGGGACTCGTACCAAGAGACCCAGTACTTC.

This clone showed up just once. The chain employs TRBV10-3 and TRBJ1-1; tentatively, D is TRBD1 (6 bases). The CDR3 contains 13 residues. Looked up from germline, CDR1 is ENHRY and CDR2 is SYGVKD. Trimming took off 4 bases at V and 6 bases at J, with 12 bases between the two ends. The CDR3 sequence is CAISGNRDAEAFF. Written as DNA, the CDR3 is TGTGCCATCAGTGGCAACAGGGACGCTGAAGCTTTCTTT.

The table lists this clone with a count of one. V and J are TRBV28 and TRBJ2-7, with D possibly being TRBD1 (6 bases). Germline loops: CDR1 MDHEN, CDR2 SYDVKM. The CDR3 length is 15 residues. Trimming stripped 7 bases from V and 5 bases from J, with 21 bases between. The DNA of the CDR3 is TGTGCCAGCAAAGTCGTCGTGGGGGCGTCCGACGAGCAGTACTTC. Its protein is CASKVVVGASDEQYF.

The V call is TRBV27, the J call TRBJ1-1; TRBD1 matches 9 bases. The CDR3 is 16 residues long. V gave up 3 bases and J gave up 1 base; unmatched junction bases: 6. Germline loops: CDR1 MNHEY, CDR2 SMNVEV (reference sequence). CDR3 amino acids: CASSFATGGTNTEAFF. In DNA form, the CDR3 reads TGTGCCAGCAGTTTCGCGACAGGGGGTACGAACACTGAAGCTTTCTTT.

This clone was found once. This chain joins TRBV21-1 and TRBJ1-5. TRBV21-1 is an annotated pseudogene. This CDR3 has 14 residues. CDR3 region: CASSNTRAEQPQHF. CDR3 DNA: TGTGCCAGCAGCAATACGAGGGCAGAACAGCCCCAGCATTTT.

CDR3 sequence: CASPKGTDYTDTQYF. CDR3 DNA: TGTGCCAGCCCAAAAGGGACAGACTACACAGATACGCAGTATTTT. This chain links TRBV7-2 with TRBJ2-3, with 7 bases identical to TRBD1. Germline loops: CDR1 SGHTA, CDR2 FQGNSA. The CDR3 contains 15 residues. Germline trimming cut 8 bases from V and 2 bases from J; bases unmatched to any gene: 10.

This clone was seen once. V is TRBV19 and J is TRBJ1-5, with 7 bases that match TRBD1. V shed 3 bases and J 2 bases; nucleotides not matched to a gene: 10. The CDR3 loop spans 17 amino acids. Per germline, CDR1 LNHDA and CDR2 SQIVND (reference sequence). CDR3 DNA sequence: TGTGCCAGTAGTATCCCCTCATCAGGGGGGGGCAATCAGCCCCAGCATTTT. Protein product: CASSIPSSGGGNQPQHF.

V usage is TRBV27 and J usage is TRBJ1-5, with unresolved D. V lost 6 bases, J lost 3 bases, and 12 bases lay in between. The CDR3 runs to 14 residues. The germline V gene encodes CDR1 MNHEY and CDR2 SMNVEV (reference sequence). This chain's CDR3 is CASSLGGPNQPQHF. CDR3 bases: TGTGCCAGCAGCCTCGGAGGGCCCAATCAGCCCCAGCATTTT.

The rearrangement links TRBV18 to TRBJ2-7; D ambiguous. CDR3 length equals 12 residues. Trimming cost V 3 bases and J 6 bases, with 9 bases left between them. Germline assignment: CDR1 KGHSH and CDR2 LQKENI. CDR3: CASSPRTGEQYF. The CDR3, as DNA: TGTGCCAGCTCACCGAGGACGGGCGAGCAGTACTTC. The full variable domain, rest sourced from reference TRBV18 and TRBJ2-7, is NAGVMQNPRHLVRRRGQEARLRCSPMKGHSHVYWYRQLPEEGLKFMVYLQKENIIDESGMPKERFSAEFPKEGPSILRIQQVVRGDSAAYFCASSPRTGEQYFGPGTRLTVT.

This clone turned up a few times. The chain's CDR3 is CASSVDSGANVLTF. The CDR3 nucleotides read TGTGCCAGCAGCGTAGATTCTGGGGCCAACGTCCTGACTTTC. V and J are TRBV9 and TRBJ2-6; D is unresolved. V was cut by 0 bases and J by 1 base, with 2 bases left in between. Germline V gene sequence: CDR1 SGDLS, CDR2 YYNGEE. CDR3 length: 14 residues.

This clone was counted once. J is TRBJ1-2 and V is TRBV5-1; no firm D call. This CDR3 contains 12 residues. V shed 0 bases and J shed 6 bases, with 6 bases lying between them. Germline CDR1 and CDR2: SGHRS and YFSETQ. The CDR3 bases are TGCGCCAGCAGCTTGGCCGGGGATGGCTACACCTTC. This gives the protein CASSLAGDGYTF.

V usage is TRBV7-9 and J usage is TRBJ2-5, with 11 bases lining up with TRBD2. The CDR3 is 15 amino acids. With 5 bases clipped from V and 2 bases from J, the junction kept 4 bases outside the gene matches. Germline V gene sequence: CDR1 SEHNR, CDR2 FQNEAQ (reference sequence). CDR3 in amino acids: CASSRGLAAQETQYF. In DNA, the CDR3 is TGTGCCAGCAGCCGGGGACTAGCGGCTCAAGAGACCCAGTACTTC.

The J gene is TRBJ1-1, the V gene TRBV5-8; 7 bases match TRBD1. Germline V gene data show CDR1 as SGHTS and CDR2 as YDEGEE. The CDR3 consists of 17 residues. With 2 bases clipped from V and 5 bases from J, the junction kept 15 bases outside the gene matches. The CDR3 DNA sequence: TGTGCCAGCAGCTTCATCATTCTATGGGACAGCAAGACTGAAGCTTTCTTT. Translating it yields CASSFIILWDSKTEAFF. Drawing the rest from reference TRBV5-8 and TRBJ1-1, the complete variable domain is EAGVTQSPTHLIKTRGQQATLRCSPISGHTSVYWYQQALGLGLQFLLWYDEGEERNRGNFPPRFSGRQFPNYSSELNVNALELEDSALYLCASSFIILWDSKTEAFFGQGTRLTVV.

The J gene is TRBJ2-1, the V gene TRBV14; D is uncertain. Trimming removed 0 bases at V and 3 bases at J, with 18 bases between. There are 18 residues in the CDR3. Per the germline V gene, CDR1 is SGHDN and CDR2 is FVKESK. CDR3 sequence reads: CASSQELWGLGNYNEQFF. The CDR3 coding sequence is TGTGCCAGCAGCCAAGAACTGTGGGGTCTAGGGAACTACAATGAGCAGTTCTTC.

The chain is built from TRBV19 and TRBJ1-4; no clear D. Germline loops: CDR1 LNHDA, CDR2 SQIVND (reference sequence). The CDR3 is 14 amino acids. Trimming stripped 2 bases from V and 3 bases from J, with 7 bases between. This CDR3 is CASSIWSPNEKLFF. For the CDR3, the DNA is TGTGCCAGTAGTATATGGAGTCCTAATGAAAAACTGTTTTTT.